One and the same sample provided the 12 T cell receptor beta chains below, sequenced in a study of shared clonotypes between healthy human individuals. Only in-frame clones appear in the TCRdb table, and some are missing; sequencing was by immunoSEQ multiplex PCR. The table includes 330,000 or so clones, approximately 74% detected once. Sequencing was done on a sample of memory CD4+ T cells sorted from blood. As for subset: CD45RA-negative fraction. The receptors shown here come from a man aged 25-40 years in good health.

This clone was counted only a few times. V gene TRBV28 combines with J gene TRBJ1-5; TRBD1 might be the D (5 bases). The CDR3 sequence is 15 residues long. The V and J ends lost 6 bases and 4 bases respectively, with 16 bases between them. Germline lookup yields CDR1 MDHEN and CDR2 SYDVKM. CDR3 amino acids: CASSLSGQVNQPQHF. CDR3 DNA: TGTGCCAGCAGCCTATCGGGGCAGGTAAATCAGCCCCAGCATTTT.

V usage is TRBV7-2 and J usage is TRBJ2-7; D is ambiguous. This CDR3 region has 12 residues. The germline V gene encodes CDR1 SGHTA and CDR2 FQGNSA. The V end was cut by 3 bases, the J end by 0 bases, with 3 bases between. CDR3 in DNA: TGTGCCAGCAGCTTCAGCTCCTACGAGCAGTACTTC. Residues: CASSFSSYEQYF. The full variable domain, completed using reference TRBV7-2 and TRBJ2-7, is GAGVSQSPSNKVTEKGKDVELRCDPISGHTALYWYRQSLGQGLEFLIYFQGNSAPDKSGLPSDRFSAERTGGSVSTLTIQRTQQEDSAVYLCASSFSSYEQYFGPGTRLTVT.

The V call is TRBV25-1, the J call TRBJ1-2; D is ambiguous. Between the trimmed V and J ends, which lost 1 base and 5 bases, there was a span of 11 bases. Germline lookup yields CDR1 MGHDK and CDR2 SYGVNS. The CDR3 sequence is 14 residues long. The CDR3 spells CASSEFVAGYGYTF. The CDR3 DNA is TGTGCCAGCAGTGAATTCGTAGCGGGGTATGGCTACACCTTC.

The chain links TRBV30 to TRBJ2-7; D perhaps matches TRBD1 (5 bases). CDR1 GTSNPN and CDR2 SVGIG come from the germline V gene (reference sequence). The length of the CDR3 is 15 residues. V gave up 3 bases and J gave up 3 bases, with 18 bases separating them. The CDR3 reads CAWRIRGSVLYEQYF. For the CDR3, the DNA is TGTGCCTGGAGGATAAGGGGCAGTGTCCTCTACGAGCAGTACTTC.

On this clone itself: Other DNA variants within this sample encode the same CDR3. The rearrangement links TRBV28 to TRBJ1-5; unclear D gene. The CDR3 consists of 12 residues. Trimming took 3 bases from V and 6 from J, leaving 6 bases between them. Per germline, CDR1 MDHEN and CDR2 SYDVKM. CDR3 nucleotide sequence: TGTGCCAGCAGTTTGCGGGGTCAGCCCCAGCATTTT. Protein sequence: CASSLRGQPQHF.

This clone was observed a few times. V is TRBV6-1 and J is TRBJ2-4; 12 nucleotides line up with TRBD1. V lost 2 bases and J lost 0; bases outside the gene matches: 11. The V gene's germline CDR1 is MNHNS and CDR2 SASEGT. This CDR3 has 20 amino acids. The DNA of the CDR3 is TGTGCCAGCAGTGAAAAACCGGGACAGGGGGCCGGTTTAGCCAAAAACATTCAGTACTTC. Translating gives CASSEKPGQGAGLAKNIQYF.

The chain has TRBV6-1 and TRBJ2-7, with TRBD2 matching 7 bases. CDR1 and CDR2 from the germline V gene are MNHNS and SASEGT. The length of the CDR3 is 16 residues. J lost 2 bases, V lost 4 bases, and 11 bases had no gene match. CDR3 sequence reads: CASSALAGDFAYEQYF. CDR3 nucleotides: TGTGCCAGCAGTGCCCTCGCGGGAGACTTCGCCTACGAGCAGTACTTC.

At least ten counts were recorded for this clone. This chain joins TRBV9 and TRBJ2-5; no clear D. The ends were cut back, 0 bases at V and 5 bases at J, with 26 bases in the middle. The CDR3 runs to 19 residues. The germline CDR1 and CDR2 sequences are SGDLS and YYNGEE. The DNA of the CDR3 is TGTGCCAGCAGCGTAGGGCGGAGCGAGATGGGTGGTCGTCTCGAGACCCAGTACTTC. It encodes CASSVGRSEMGGRLETQYF.

The genes are TRBV7-2 and TRBJ2-7, with a possible D match to TRBD2 (5 bases). The CDR3 has 17 amino acids. V lost 4 bases and J lost 0, with 19 bases in between. Germline lookup yields CDR1 SGHTA and CDR2 FQGNSA. The chain's CDR3 is CASSSPGSGPSSYEQYF. CDR3 DNA sequence: TGTGCCAGCAGCTCCCCGGGGAGTGGACCTAGCTCCTACGAGCAGTACTTC.

The rearrangement uses TRBV7-9 and TRBJ2-3, with a weak D call TRBD1 (5 bases). This CDR3 region has 16 residues. V shed 2 bases and J shed 4 bases, with 16 bases lying between them. The germline V gene encodes CDR1 SEHNR and CDR2 FQNEAQ (reference sequence). For the CDR3, the DNA is TGTGCCAGCAGCTTAATCCCAGGGCAAGGGGCAGATACGCAGTATTTT. Its translation is CASSLIPGQGADTQYF.

The genes are TRBV11-3 and TRBJ1-1; weak D call: TRBD1 (6 bases). V lost 5 bases and J 1 base, leaving 11 bases between the germline ends. The CDR3 is made up of 14 amino acids. Germline V gives CDR1 SGHNT, CDR2 YENEEA. The CDR3 region has the DNA TGTGCCAGCAGCCCCGGGACATCGAACACTGAAGCTTTCTTT. This codes for CASSPGTSNTEAFF.

This clone is a singleton in its sample. V and J are TRBV7-2 and TRBJ2-4; the D gene is possibly TRBD2 (6 bases). Germline assignment: CDR1 SGHTA and CDR2 FQGNSA. V shed 5 bases and J shed 0 bases, with 14 bases lying between them. The CDR3 runs 16 residues. The CDR3 loop reads CASSLVPAGAKNIQYF. The CDR3 DNA follows: TGTGCCAGCAGCCTGGTACCAGCGGGAGCCAAAAACATTCAGTACTTC.